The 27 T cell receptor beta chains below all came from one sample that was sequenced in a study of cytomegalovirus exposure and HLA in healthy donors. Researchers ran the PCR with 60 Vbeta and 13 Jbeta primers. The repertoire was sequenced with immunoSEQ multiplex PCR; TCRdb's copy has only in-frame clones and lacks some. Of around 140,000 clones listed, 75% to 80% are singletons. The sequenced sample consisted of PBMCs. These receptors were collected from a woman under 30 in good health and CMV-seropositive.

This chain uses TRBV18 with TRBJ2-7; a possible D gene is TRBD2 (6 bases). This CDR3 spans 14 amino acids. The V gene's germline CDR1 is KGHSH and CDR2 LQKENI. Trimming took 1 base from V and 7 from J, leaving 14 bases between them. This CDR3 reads CASSPRSGLTEQYF. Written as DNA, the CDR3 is TGTGCCAGCTCACCACGTTCTGGACTAACGGAGCAGTACTTC.

CDR3 nucleotide sequence: TGTGCCAGTAGTATATATGGGACAAAGGTCTCCAATGAGCAGTTCTTC. Amino acid sequence: CASSIYGTKVSNEQFF. This rearrangement joins TRBV19 to TRBJ2-1; D is perhaps TRBD1 (6 bases). CDR1 and CDR2 (germline): LNHDA, SQIVND (reference sequence). The V end was cut by 2 bases, the J end by 6 bases, with 17 bases between. The length of the CDR3 is 16 residues.

CDR3 sequence (DNA): TGTGCCAGCAACCCTCGCCCGGGAACTAGCTATGGCTACACCTTC. The encoded protein is CASNPRPGTSYGYTF. The V call is TRBV5-4, the J call TRBJ1-2; D uncertain. Germline CDR1 SGHNT, CDR2 YYREEE (reference sequence). CDR3 size: 15 residues. Trimming removed 6 bases from V and 4 bases from J, with 19 bases in between.

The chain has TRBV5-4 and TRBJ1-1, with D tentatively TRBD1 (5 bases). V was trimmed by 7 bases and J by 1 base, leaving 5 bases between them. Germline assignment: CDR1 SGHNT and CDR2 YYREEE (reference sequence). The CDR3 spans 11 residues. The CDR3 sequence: CASQGNTEAFF. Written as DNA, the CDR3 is TGTGCCAGCCAGGGGAACACTGAAGCTTTCTTT.

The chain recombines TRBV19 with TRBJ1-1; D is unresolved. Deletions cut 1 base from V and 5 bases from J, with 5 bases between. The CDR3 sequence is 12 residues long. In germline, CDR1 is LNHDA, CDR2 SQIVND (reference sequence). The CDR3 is CASSIGQTEAFF. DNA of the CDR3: TGTGCCAGTAGTATAGGGCAAACTGAAGCTTTCTTT.

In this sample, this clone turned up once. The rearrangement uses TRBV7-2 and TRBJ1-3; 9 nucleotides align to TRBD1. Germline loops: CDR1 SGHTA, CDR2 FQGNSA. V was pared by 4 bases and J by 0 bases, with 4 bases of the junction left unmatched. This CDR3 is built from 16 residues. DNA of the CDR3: TGTGCCAGCAGCTCCTTGACAGGGGGCTCTGGAAACACCATATATTTT. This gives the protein CASSSLTGGSGNTIYF.

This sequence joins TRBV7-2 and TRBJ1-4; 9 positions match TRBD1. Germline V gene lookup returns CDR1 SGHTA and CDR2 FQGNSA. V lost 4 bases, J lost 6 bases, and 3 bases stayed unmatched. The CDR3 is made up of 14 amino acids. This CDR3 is CASSSRTGDEKLFF. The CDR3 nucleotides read TGTGCCAGCAGCTCGCGGACAGGGGATGAAAAACTGTTTTTT.

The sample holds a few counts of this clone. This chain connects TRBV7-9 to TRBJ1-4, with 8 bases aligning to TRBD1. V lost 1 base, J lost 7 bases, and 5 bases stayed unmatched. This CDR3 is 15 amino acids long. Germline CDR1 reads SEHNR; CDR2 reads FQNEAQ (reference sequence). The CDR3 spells CASSLVDRVGEKLFF. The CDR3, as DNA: TGTGCCAGCAGCTTAGTGGACAGGGTTGGTGAAAAACTGTTTTTT. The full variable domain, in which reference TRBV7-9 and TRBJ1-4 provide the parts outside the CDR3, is DTGVSQNPRHKITKRGQNVTFRCDPISEHNRLYWYRQTLGQGPEFLTYFQNEAQLEKSRLLSDRFSAERPKGSFSTLEIQRTEQGDSAMYLCASSLVDRVGEKLFFGSGTQLSVL.

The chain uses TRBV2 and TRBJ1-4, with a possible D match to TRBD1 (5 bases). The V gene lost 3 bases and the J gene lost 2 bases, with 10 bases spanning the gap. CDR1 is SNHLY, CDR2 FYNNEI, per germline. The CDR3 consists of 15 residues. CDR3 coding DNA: TGTGCCAGCAGTGATTCAGGGAAGACTAATGAAAAACTGTTTTTT. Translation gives CASSDSGKTNEKLFF.

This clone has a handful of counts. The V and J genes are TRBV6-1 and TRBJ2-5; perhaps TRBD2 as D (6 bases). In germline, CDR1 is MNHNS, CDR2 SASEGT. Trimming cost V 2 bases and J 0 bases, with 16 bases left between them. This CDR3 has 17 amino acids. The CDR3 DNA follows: TGTGCCAGCAGTGAATGGGTAGGGGCGGGGAACCAAGAGACCCAGTACTTC. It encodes CASSEWVGAGNQETQYF.

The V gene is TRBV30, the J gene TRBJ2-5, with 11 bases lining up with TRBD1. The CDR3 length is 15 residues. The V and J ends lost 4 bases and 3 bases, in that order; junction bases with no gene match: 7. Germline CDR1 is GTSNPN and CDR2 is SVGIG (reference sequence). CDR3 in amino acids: CAWTRTGGFKETQYF. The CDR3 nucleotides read TGTGCCTGGACCCGGACAGGGGGCTTTAAAGAGACCCAGTACTTC.

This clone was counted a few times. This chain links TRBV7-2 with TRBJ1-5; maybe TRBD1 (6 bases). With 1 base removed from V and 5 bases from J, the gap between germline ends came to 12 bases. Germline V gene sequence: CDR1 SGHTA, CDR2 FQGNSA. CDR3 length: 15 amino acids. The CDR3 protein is CASSLDQDSYQPQHF. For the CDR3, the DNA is TGTGCCAGCAGCTTAGACCAGGACAGTTATCAGCCCCAGCATTTT. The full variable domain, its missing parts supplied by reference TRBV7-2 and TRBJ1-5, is GAGVSQSPSNKVTEKGKDVELRCDPISGHTALYWYRQSLGQGLEFLIYFQGNSAPDKSGLPSDRFSAERTGGSVSTLTIQRTQQEDSAVYLCASSLDQDSYQPQHFGDGTRLSIL.

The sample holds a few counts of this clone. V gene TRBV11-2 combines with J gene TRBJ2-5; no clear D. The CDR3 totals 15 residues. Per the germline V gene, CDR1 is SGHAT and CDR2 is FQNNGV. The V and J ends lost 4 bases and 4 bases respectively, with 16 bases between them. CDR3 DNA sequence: TGTGCCAGCAGCTCCCCGGTGAAAGTTAGAGAGACCCAGTACTTC. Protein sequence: CASSSPVKVRETQYF.

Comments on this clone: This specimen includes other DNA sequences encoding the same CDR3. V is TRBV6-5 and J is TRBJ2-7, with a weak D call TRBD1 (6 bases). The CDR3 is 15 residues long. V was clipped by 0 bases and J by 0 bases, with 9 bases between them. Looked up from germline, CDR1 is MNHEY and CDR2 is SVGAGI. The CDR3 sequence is CASSYSGGSSYEQYF. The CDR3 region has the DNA TGTGCCAGCAGTTACTCAGGGGGAAGCTCCTACGAGCAGTACTTC.

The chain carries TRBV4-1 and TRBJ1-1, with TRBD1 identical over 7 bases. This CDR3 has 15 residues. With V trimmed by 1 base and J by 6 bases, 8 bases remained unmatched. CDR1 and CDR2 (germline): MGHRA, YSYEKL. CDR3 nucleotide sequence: TGCGCCAGCAGCCAAGGGAAGCAGGGGGATGCTGAAGCTTTCTTT. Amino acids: CASSQGKQGDAEAFF.

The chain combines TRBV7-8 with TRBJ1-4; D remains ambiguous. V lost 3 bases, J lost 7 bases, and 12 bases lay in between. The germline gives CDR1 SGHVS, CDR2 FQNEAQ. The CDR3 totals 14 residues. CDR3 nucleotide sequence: TGTGCCAGCAGCTTCGCTCGGGGTAGTGAAAAACTGTTTTTT. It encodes CASSFARGSEKLFF.

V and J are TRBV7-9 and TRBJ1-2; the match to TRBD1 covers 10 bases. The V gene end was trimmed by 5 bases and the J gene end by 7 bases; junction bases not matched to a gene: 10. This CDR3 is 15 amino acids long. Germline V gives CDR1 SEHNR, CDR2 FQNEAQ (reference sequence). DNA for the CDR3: TGTGCCAGCAGCACGGACAGGGGGAGTAGTTTTGGCTACACCTTC. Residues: CASSTDRGSSFGYTF.

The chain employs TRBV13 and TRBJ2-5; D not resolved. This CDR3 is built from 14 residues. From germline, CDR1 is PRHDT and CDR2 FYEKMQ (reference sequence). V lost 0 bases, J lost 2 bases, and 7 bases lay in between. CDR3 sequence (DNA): TGTGCCAGCAGCTTAGGACAGAGACAAGAGACCCAGTACTTC. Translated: CASSLGQRQETQYF.

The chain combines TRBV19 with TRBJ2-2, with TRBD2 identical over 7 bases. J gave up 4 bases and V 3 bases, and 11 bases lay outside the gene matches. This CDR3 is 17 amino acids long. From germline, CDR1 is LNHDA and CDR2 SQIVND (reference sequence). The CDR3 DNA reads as TGTGCCAGTAGTATCTCAACCGGGGGGTGGGGCACCGGGGAGCTGTTTTTT. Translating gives CASSISTGGWGTGELFF.

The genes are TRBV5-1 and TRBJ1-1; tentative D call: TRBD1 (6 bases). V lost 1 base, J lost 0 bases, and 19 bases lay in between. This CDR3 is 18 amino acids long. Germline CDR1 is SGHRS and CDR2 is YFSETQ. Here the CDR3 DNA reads TGCGCCAGCAGCTTGACAGGCTGGGGTCAGGGGATGAACACTGAAGCTTTCTTT. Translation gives CASSLTGWGQGMNTEAFF.

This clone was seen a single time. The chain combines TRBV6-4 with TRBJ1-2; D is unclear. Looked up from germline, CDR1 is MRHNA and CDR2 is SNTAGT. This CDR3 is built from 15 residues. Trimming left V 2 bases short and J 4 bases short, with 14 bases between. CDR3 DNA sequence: TGTGCCAGCAGTGACAGCGGGCGAGTGCTCTATGGCTACACCTTC. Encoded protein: CASSDSGRVLYGYTF.

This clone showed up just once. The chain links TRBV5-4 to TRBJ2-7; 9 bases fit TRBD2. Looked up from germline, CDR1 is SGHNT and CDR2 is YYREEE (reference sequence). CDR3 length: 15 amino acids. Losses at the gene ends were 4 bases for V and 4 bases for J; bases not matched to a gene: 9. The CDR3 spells CASSPSGGRAYEQYF. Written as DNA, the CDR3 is TGTGCCAGCAGCCCCAGCGGGGGGCGGGCGTACGAGCAGTACTTC.

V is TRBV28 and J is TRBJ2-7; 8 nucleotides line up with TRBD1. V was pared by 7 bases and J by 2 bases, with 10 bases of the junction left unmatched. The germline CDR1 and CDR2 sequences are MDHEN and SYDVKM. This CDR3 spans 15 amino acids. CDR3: CASTDRQGSAYEQYF. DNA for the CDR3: TGTGCCAGCACCGATCGACAGGGGAGTGCCTACGAGCAGTACTTC.

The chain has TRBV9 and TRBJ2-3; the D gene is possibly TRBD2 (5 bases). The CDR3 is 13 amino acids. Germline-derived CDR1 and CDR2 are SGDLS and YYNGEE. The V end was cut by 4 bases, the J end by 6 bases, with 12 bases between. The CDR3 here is CASSQSSWDTQYF. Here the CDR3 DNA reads TGTGCCAGCAGCCAATCTAGCTGGGATACGCAGTATTTT. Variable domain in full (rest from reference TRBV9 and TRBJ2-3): DSGVTQTPKHLITATGQRVTLRCSPRSGDLSVYWYQQSLDQGLQFLIQYYNGEERAKGNILERFSAQQFPDLHSELNLSSLELGDSALYFCASSQSSWDTQYFGPGTRLTVL.

The CDR3 region has the DNA TGTGCCACCAGCCCCGAGGGCCGAAGGAGGGGAAGCTCCTATAATTCACCCCTCCACTTT. Translation gives CATSPEGRRRGSSYNSPLHF. The chain joins TRBV15 to TRBJ1-6, with D possibly TRBD1 on 5 matching bases. This CDR3 region has 20 residues. Germline V gene lookup returns CDR1 LNHNV and CDR2 YYDKDF (reference sequence). Trimming removed 5 bases at V and 0 bases at J, with 23 bases between.

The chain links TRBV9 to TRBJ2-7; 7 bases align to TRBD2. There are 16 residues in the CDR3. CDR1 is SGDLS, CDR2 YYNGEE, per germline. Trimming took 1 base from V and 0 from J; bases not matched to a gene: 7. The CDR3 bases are TGTGCCAGCAGCGTATCACTCGCGGGGGACTCCTACGAGCAGTACTTC. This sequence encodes CASSVSLAGDSYEQYF.

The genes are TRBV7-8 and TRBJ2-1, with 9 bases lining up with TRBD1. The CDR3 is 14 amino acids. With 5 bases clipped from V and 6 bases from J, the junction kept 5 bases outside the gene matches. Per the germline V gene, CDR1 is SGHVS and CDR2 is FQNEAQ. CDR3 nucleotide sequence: TGTGCCAGCAGCATAACGACAGGGGGCAATGAGCAGTTCTTC. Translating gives CASSITTGGNEQFF.